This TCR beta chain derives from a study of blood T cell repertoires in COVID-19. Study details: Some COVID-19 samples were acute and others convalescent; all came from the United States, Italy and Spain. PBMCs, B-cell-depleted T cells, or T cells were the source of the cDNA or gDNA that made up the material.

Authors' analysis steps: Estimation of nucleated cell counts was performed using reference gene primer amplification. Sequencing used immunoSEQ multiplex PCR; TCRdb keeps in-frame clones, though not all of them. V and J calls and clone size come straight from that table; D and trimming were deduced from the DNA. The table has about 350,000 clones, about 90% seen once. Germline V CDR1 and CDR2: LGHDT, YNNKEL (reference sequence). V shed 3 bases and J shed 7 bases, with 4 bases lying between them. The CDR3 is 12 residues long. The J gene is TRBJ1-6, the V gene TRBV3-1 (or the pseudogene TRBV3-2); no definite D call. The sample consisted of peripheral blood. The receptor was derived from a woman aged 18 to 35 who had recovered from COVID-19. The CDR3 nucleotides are TGTGCCAGCAGCCAGGAGAATTCACCCCTCCACTTT. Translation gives CASSQENSPLHF.